This TCR beta chain was obtained from a study of cytomegalovirus exposure and HLA in healthy donors. Study-level points and caveats: It was reported that TCR beta sequences correctly inferred the HLA-A and HLA-B alleles for most subjects.

The PCR contained 60 Vbeta and 13 Jbeta primers. Profiling relied on immunoSEQ multiplex PCR, and the TCRdb table lists in-frame clones only, not all of them. The sample shows under 110,000 clones, 75% of them seen only once. Concerning this clone itself: Its cognate antigen is unknown.

CDR3 length equals 13 residues. Germline V gene sequence: CDR1 MRHNA, CDR2 SNTAGT. With 5 bases clipped from V and 3 bases from J, the junction kept 3 bases outside the gene matches. Samples came from healthy bone marrow donors. Sequences were obtained from PBMCs. The clonotype was recovered from a man in his fifties in good health and CMV-seronegative. The chain uses TRBV6-4 and TRBJ2-7; 8 bases fit TRBD1. CDR3 coding DNA: TGTGCCAGCAGTAAAGACAGGGGCTACGAGCAGTACTTC. Translated, it gives CASSKDRGYEQYF.